What follows describes a single TCR beta chain. This entry is derived from a study of blood T cell repertoires in COVID-19. The repertoire was sequenced with immunoSEQ multiplex PCR; TCRdb's copy has only in-frame clones and lacks some. The table lists more than 150,000 clones, roughly 78% of them singletons. This TCR was recovered from a woman aged 80 or over with active or convalescent COVID-19. Sequenced sample: peripheral blood.

The DNA for the CDR3 is TGTGCCAGCTCACCACCTAACAGGGTGGCAGAGACCCAGTACTTC. It codes for CASSPPNRVAETQYF. The V and J genes are TRBV18 and TRBJ2-5; a possible D gene is TRBD1 (6 bases). CDR1 KGHSH and CDR2 LQKENI come from the germline V gene. V gave up 0 bases and J gave up 4 bases, with 12 bases separating them. CDR3 length: 15 amino acids.